These 27 T cell receptor beta chains were sequenced from one sample in a study of cytomegalovirus exposure and HLA in healthy donors. The study ran its PCR with 60 Vbeta and 13 Jbeta primers. Some clones are missing from TCRdb's copy, which holds only in-frame ones; the method was immunoSEQ multiplex PCR. Here the sample spans some 150,000 clones, around 86% being singletons. Sequencing was done on a sample of PBMCs. The receptors originated from a female donor in good health and CMV-seronegative.

This clone was counted only a few times. J is TRBJ2-1 and V is TRBV5-8; tentatively, D is TRBD1 (5 bases). The germline CDR1 and CDR2 sequences are SGHTS and YDEGEE. This CDR3 is 14 amino acids long. V lost 5 bases to trimming and J lost 8 bases, with 17 bases between them. The CDR3 loop reads CASREMGLGHEQFF. The CDR3 DNA follows: TGTGCCAGCAGGGAGATGGGGCTGGGCCATGAGCAGTTCTTC.

This clone showed up just a few times. The chain joins TRBV28 to TRBJ2-7, with TRBD1 matching over 12 bases. The J segment lost 6 bases and the V segment lost 5 bases, leaving 5 bases of the junction unmatched. The V gene's germline CDR1 is MDHEN and CDR2 SYDVKM. The CDR3 is made up of 14 amino acids. The CDR3 reads CASSPTGQGAEQYF. CDR3 nucleotide sequence: TGTGCCAGCAGTCCCACGGGACAGGGGGCCGAGCAGTACTTC.

The chain couples TRBV7-9 to TRBJ2-5; the match to TRBD1 covers 7 bases. V was pared by 5 bases and J by 1 base, with 4 bases of the junction left unmatched. CDR3 size: 14 residues. Germline V gene data show CDR1 as SEHNR and CDR2 as FQNEAQ (reference sequence). CDR3: CASSQGQLQETQYF. The CDR3 region has the DNA TGTGCCAGCAGCCAGGGACAGCTCCAAGAGACCCAGTACTTC.

The CDR3 DNA reads TGTGCCAGCAGTTATCAGGGCTATGGCTACACCTTC. The encoded protein is CASSYQGYGYTF. The rearrangement links TRBV27 to TRBJ1-2; maybe TRBD1 (5 bases). Germline V CDR1 and CDR2: MNHEY, SMNVEV (reference sequence). The CDR3 spans 12 residues. V gave up 4 bases and J gave up 4 bases, with 7 bases separating them.

The J gene is TRBJ2-1, the V gene TRBV5-1; D is possibly TRBD2 (6 bases). Per the germline V gene, CDR1 is SGHRS and CDR2 is YFSETQ. The CDR3 is made up of 14 amino acids. V was clipped by 3 bases and J by 7 bases, with 14 bases between them. In DNA, the CDR3 is TGCGCCAGCAGCTCGATGACGGGGAGGAATGAGCAGTTCTTC. Residues: CASSSMTGRNEQFF.

The CDR3 spells CASSEMGRGANVLTF. The CDR3 DNA reads TGTGCCAGCAGTGAAATGGGGCGTGGGGCCAACGTCCTGACTTTC. The chain recombines TRBV2 with TRBJ2-6; weak D call: TRBD1 (5 bases). The CDR3 spans 15 residues. Germline V lookup: CDR1 SNHLY, CDR2 FYNNEI. V was pared by 2 bases and J by 3 bases, with 8 bases between.

The sample holds one count of this clone. The chain combines TRBV10-2 with TRBJ2-6; 12 bases align to TRBD2. The CDR3 loop spans 18 amino acids. The germline gives CDR1 WSHSY, CDR2 SAAADI. V lost 6 bases to trimming and J lost 0 bases; unmatched junction nucleotides: 6. The CDR3 loop is CASRARGLAGSGANVLTF. In nucleotides, the CDR3 is TGCGCCAGCAGGGCCCGGGGACTAGCGGGCTCTGGGGCCAACGTCCTGACTTTC.

The chain employs TRBV2 and TRBJ2-2, with no clear D. The germline V gene encodes CDR1 SNHLY and CDR2 FYNNEI. The CDR3 length is 15 residues. The V end lost 7 bases, the J end lost 1 base, and 13 bases lay between the germline ends. CDR3 amino acids: CASKSQFGNTGELFF. The DNA of the CDR3 is TGTGCCAGCAAGTCACAGTTCGGGAACACCGGGGAGCTGTTTTTT.

The chain is built from TRBV4-1 and TRBJ2-5, with 7 nucleotides matching TRBD1. J was trimmed by 2 bases and V by 0 bases; bases with no gene match: 0. Germline loops: CDR1 MGHRA, CDR2 YSYEKL. This CDR3 contains 14 residues. The CDR3 DNA follows: TGCGCCAGCAGCCAAGAGGGACAGCAAGAGACCCAGTACTTC. Its protein product is CASSQEGQQETQYF.

The rearrangement uses TRBV28 and TRBJ1-4, with D unclear. This CDR3 is 14 amino acids long. Germline CDR1 and CDR2: MDHEN and SYDVKM. Trimming pared 1 base from V and 6 bases from J, leaving 9 bases between. CDR3 DNA sequence: TGTGCCAGCAGTTTATACAATACAGATGAAAAACTGTTTTTT. It yields the protein CASSLYNTDEKLFF.

The chain links TRBV10-2 to TRBJ2-5, with 13 positions matching TRBD2. The germline V gene has CDR1 WSHSY and CDR2 SAAADI. J gave up 4 bases and V 6 bases, and 5 bases lay outside the gene matches. The length of the CDR3 is 15 residues. The CDR3 DNA reads TGCGCCAGCAGACCCCGGACTAGCGGGAGAGAGACCCAGTACTTC. Translating it yields CASRPRTSGRETQYF.

In the case of this clone: Other DNA sequences in the sample encode the same CDR3. The rearrangement links TRBV6-1 to TRBJ1-5; 7 bases are a match to TRBD1. Trimming removed 2 bases from V and 2 bases from J; junction bases left unmatched: 0. From germline, CDR1 is MNHNS and CDR2 SASEGT. The CDR3 extends over 14 amino acids. CDR3 DNA: TGTGCCAGCAGTGAAACAGGGGGCAATCAGCCCCAGCATTTT. This sequence encodes CASSETGGNQPQHF.

This clone was recorded a few times. The chain has TRBV6-5 and TRBJ2-2; 9 bases agree with TRBD2. V dropped 6 bases and J dropped 4; count of bases not matched to a gene: 3. This CDR3 contains 14 residues. In germline, CDR1 is MNHEY, CDR2 SVGAGI. CDR3 bases: TGTGCCAGCAGCCTTAGCGGGAGCACCGGGGAGCTGTTTTTT. Its protein is CASSLSGSTGELFF.

This chain links TRBV28 with TRBJ1-2; D is possibly TRBD1 (5 bases). The germline V and J ends were trimmed by 3 bases and 4 bases, with 12 bases remaining between them. Germline V lookup: CDR1 MDHEN, CDR2 SYDVKM. The CDR3 is 14 amino acids. DNA of the CDR3: TGTGCCAGCAGTTTGGTCGACAGAACCTATGGCTACACCTTC. Its translation is CASSLVDRTYGYTF.

V gene TRBV2 combines with J gene TRBJ2-5; 10 bases fit TRBD2. CDR1 is SNHLY and CDR2 is FYNNEI in the germline V gene. This CDR3 is built from 16 residues. Trimming took 4 bases from V and 3 from J; bases not matched to a gene: 8. The CDR3: CASSASGRMGKETQYF. CDR3 in DNA: TGTGCCAGCAGTGCTAGCGGGAGAATGGGGAAAGAGACCCAGTACTTC. The complete variable domain, with remaining parts taken from reference TRBV2 and TRBJ2-5, reads EPEVTQTPSHQVTQMGQEVILRCVPISNHLYFYWYRQILGQKVEFLVSFYNNEISEKSEIFDDQFSVERPDGSNFTLKIRSTKLEDSAMYFCASSASGRMGKETQYFGPGTRLLVL.

The chain links TRBV29-1 to TRBJ2-1, with unresolved D. Germline CDR1 reads SQVTM; CDR2 reads ANQGSEA. V was pared by 6 bases and J by 4 bases, with 13 bases between. CDR3 length: 13 amino acids. The CDR3 DNA sequence: TGCAGCGTCTTTGAGGTGACTTACAATGAGCAGTTCTTC. Protein sequence: CSVFEVTYNEQFF.

This clone has more than one count but fewer than ten. The chain joins TRBV9 to TRBJ1-4; 7 nucleotides agree with TRBD1. Per the germline V gene, CDR1 is SGDLS and CDR2 is YYNGEE. With V trimmed by 4 bases and J by 3 bases, 6 bases remained unmatched. The CDR3 contains 15 residues. The CDR3 region is CASSPRQGSNEKLFF. The CDR3 region has the DNA TGTGCCAGCAGCCCCCGACAGGGTTCTAATGAAAAACTGTTTTTT.

The chain couples TRBV7-2 to TRBJ1-1; no clear D. Trimming shortened V by 2 bases and J by 0 bases, and 10 bases separated the two germline ends. The V gene's germline CDR1 is SGHTA and CDR2 FQGNSA. The CDR3 sequence is 15 residues long. The CDR3 DNA is TGTGCCAGCAGCTTACCGGGTTTTATGAACACTGAAGCTTTCTTT. It encodes CASSLPGFMNTEAFF.

In the case of this clone: A read error may produce the germline difference seen at one junction end. The chain couples TRBV7-7 to TRBJ2-7, with 10 nucleotides matching TRBD2. The CDR3 is 14 amino acids. Germline V gene data show CDR1 as SSHAT and CDR2 as FNYEAQ (reference sequence). DNA of the CDR3: TGTGCTAGCAGCTTAAGCGGGAGGGCCCACGAGCAGTACTTC. Encoded protein: CASSLSGRAHEQYF.

The genes are TRBV29-1 and TRBJ2-3; a possible D gene is TRBD2 (5 bases). The germline V gene encodes CDR1 SQVTM and CDR2 ANQGSEA. V lost 5 bases to trimming and J lost 0 bases, with 12 bases between them. This CDR3 spans 14 amino acids. The CDR3 bases are TGCAGCGTTTATCCGGGATCCAGCACAGATACGCAGTATTTT. It yields the protein CSVYPGSSTDTQYF.

This sequence joins TRBV27 and TRBJ2-7; 7 bases are shared with TRBD1. Germline V gene sequence: CDR1 MNHEY, CDR2 SMNVEV (reference sequence). The J segment lost 2 bases and the V segment lost 4 bases, leaving 5 bases of the junction unmatched. This CDR3 comprises 14 residues. The CDR3 nucleotides are TGTGCCAGCAGTTCACCCGGGACAGCCTACGAGCAGTACTTC. Translated: CASSSPGTAYEQYF.

The chain couples TRBV9 to TRBJ1-1; TRBD1 aligns across 7 bases. This CDR3 region has 14 residues. V trimming: 0 bases; J trimming: 8 bases; junction bases outside the gene matches: 7. Germline values: CDR1 SGDLS, CDR2 YYNGEE. The CDR3, as DNA: TGTGCCAGCAGCGTAGGGGACAGCTACGTAGAAGCTTTCTTT. It encodes CASSVGDSYVEAFF.

The chain employs TRBV5-1 and TRBJ2-7, with TRBD2 matching over 9 bases. The germline gives CDR1 SGHRS, CDR2 YFSETQ. Trimming took 0 bases from V and 3 from J; bases not matched to a gene: 7. This CDR3 spans 16 amino acids. DNA of the CDR3: TGCGCCAGCAGCTTGGATGTTGGGACTAGCAGCTACGAGCAGTACTTC. Protein sequence: CASSLDVGTSSYEQYF.

The chain combines TRBV28 with TRBJ2-1; perhaps TRBD2 as D (6 bases). This CDR3 comprises 14 residues. The V gene lost 6 bases and the J gene lost 5 bases, with 14 bases spanning the gap. Germline assignment: CDR1 MDHEN and CDR2 SYDVKM. CDR3 in amino acids: CASREGSFNNEQFF. The CDR3 DNA sequence: TGTGCCAGCAGGGAGGGTTCTTTTAACAATGAGCAGTTCTTC.

This clone was seen only a few times. The chain combines TRBV2 with TRBJ2-1; the D is unclear. Germline V gives CDR1 SNHLY, CDR2 FYNNEI. With 4 bases removed from V and 4 bases from J, the gap between germline ends came to 14 bases. The CDR3 is 15 amino acids. CDR3 region: CASSVERSKYNEQFF. DNA for the CDR3: TGTGCCAGCAGTGTGGAGAGGTCCAAATACAATGAGCAGTTCTTC.

This sequence joins TRBV27 and TRBJ2-7; TRBD1 matches 7 bases. J gave up 0 bases and V 3 bases, and 8 bases lay outside the gene matches. The CDR3 runs 16 residues. The germline V gene has CDR1 MNHEY and CDR2 SMNVEV (reference sequence). The chain's CDR3 is CASSFGGQFLSYEQYF. CDR3 coding DNA: TGTGCCAGCAGTTTTGGGGGACAGTTTCTCTCCTACGAGCAGTACTTC.

The gene calls are TRBV14 and TRBJ2-4, with TRBD2 matching 7 bases. CDR3 length: 17 amino acids. Germline V gene sequence: CDR1 SGHDN, CDR2 FVKESK. Trimming removed 1 base from V and 2 bases from J; junction bases left unmatched: 8. The CDR3 nucleotides are TGTGCCAGCAGCCAAGGAAGAAGCGGGGACCCCAAAAACATTCAGTACTTC. Protein sequence: CASSQGRSGDPKNIQYF. Full variable domain (outside the CDR3, taken from reference TRBV14 and TRBJ2-4): EAGVTQFPSHSVIEKGQTVTLRCDPISGHDNLYWYRRVMGKEIKFLLHFVKESKQDESGMPNNRFLAERTGGTYSTLKVQPAELEDSGVYFCASSQGRSGDPKNIQYFGAGTRLSVL.